The next 30 T cell receptor beta chains were all read from a single sample in a study of regulatory T cells in long-lasting Graves disease. Stated time point: persistent/refractory GD, antithyroid drugs over 5 years with positive TRAb. The TCR library was prepared using RNA isolated from PBMCs. Building of the TCR beta libraries involved iRepertoire HTBI primers and Arm-PCR of CDR3 regions. One entry per CDR3 protein, called by TCRdb with MiXCR from the multiplex PCR reads. Among roughly 450,000 distinct CDR3 sequences listed, less than 25% were seen once. The sample was peripheral blood mononuclear cells (PBMCs), taken when the disease was refractory, from a patient treated with antithyroid drugs. The receptors were gathered from a female donor with Graves disease.

This clonotype has ten or more counts. The V and J genes are TRBV12-3 or TRBV12-4 and TRBJ2-2; maybe TRBD2 (5 bases). The V and J ends lost 8 bases and 4 bases respectively, with 14 bases between them. There are 14 residues in the CDR3. CDR3 sequence: CASLEGTSTGELFF. CDR3 bases: TGTGCCAGCCTAGAGGGAACTTCCACCGGGGAGCTGTTTTTT.

The chain joins TRBV13 to TRBJ2-5; 10 bases are shared with TRBD2. The CDR3 sequence is 18 residues long. From germline, CDR1 is PRHDT and CDR2 FYEKMQ (reference sequence). The V segment lost 4 bases and the J segment 5 bases; nucleotides outside the gene matches: 16. For the CDR3, the DNA is TGTGCCAGCAGCTCCCAATTATTTACCAAGCGGGAGGGGGAGACCCAGTACTTC. Translated: CASSSQLFTKREGETQYF. Based on the CDR3 plus reference TRBV13 and TRBJ2-5, the full variable domain is AAGVIQSPRHLIKEKRETATLKCYPIPRHDTVYWYQQGPGQDPQFLISFYEKMQSDKGSIPDRFSAQQFSDYHSELNMSSLELGDSALYFCASSSQLFTKREGETQYFGPGTRLLVL.

At least ten counts were recorded for this clonotype. The chain uses TRBV28 and TRBJ2-5; 8 positions agree with TRBD1. The germline CDR1 and CDR2 sequences are MDHEN and SYDVKM. V gave up 3 bases and J gave up 2 bases; unmatched junction bases: 5. This CDR3 comprises 15 residues. The CDR3 loop is CASSFQGARQETQYF. As DNA, the CDR3 is TGTGCCAGCAGTTTTCAGGGGGCGCGTCAAGAGACCCAGTACTTC.

There are many counts of this clonotype. V is TRBV7-3 and J is TRBJ1-2, with TRBD1 identical over 7 bases. CDR1 is SGHTA, CDR2 FQGTGA, per germline. Trimming cost V 1 base and J 5 bases; bases outside gene matches: 4. The CDR3 length is 14 residues. The CDR3 region is CASSLKGTEYGYTF. Here the CDR3 DNA reads TGTGCCAGCAGCTTAAAAGGGACAGAGTATGGCTACACCTTC.

This clonotype has a count of ten or more. V gene TRBV12-3 or TRBV12-4 combines with J gene TRBJ1-4; D is perhaps TRBD1 (6 bases). V was cut by 1 base and J by 7 bases, with 10 bases left in between. The CDR3 totals 14 residues. CDR3 nucleotides: TGTGCCAGCAGTTTAGGGGGACAACGTGAAAAACTGTTTTTT. This codes for CASSLGGQREKLFF.

In nucleotides, the CDR3 is TGCGCCAGCAGCTTGGCCCGGACTAGCGGAGAGCAGTACTTC. Residues: CASSLARTSGEQYF. The chain employs TRBV5-1 and TRBJ2-7; 10 bases align to TRBD2. The V segment lost 0 bases and the J segment 7 bases; nucleotides outside the gene matches: 4. The CDR3 is 14 amino acids. Germline V gene lookup returns CDR1 SGHRS and CDR2 YFSETQ.

This clonotype came up many times. The chain carries TRBV5-6 and TRBJ2-2, with TRBD2 matching over 7 bases. The CDR3 totals 15 residues. Germline lookup yields CDR1 SGHDT and CDR2 YYEEEE. V was pared by 4 bases and J by 4 bases, with 7 bases of the junction left unmatched. DNA for the CDR3: TGTGCCAGCAGCCCCTCAGCGGGACGCACCGGGGAGCTGTTTTTT. This gives the protein CASSPSAGRTGELFF.

The CDR3 bases are TGTGCCAGTAGTATACGAGTTGGGGAGACCCAGTACTTC. This gives the protein CASSIRVGETQYF. The V gene is TRBV19, the J gene TRBJ2-5; no reliable D call. Deletions cut 2 bases from V and 5 bases from J, with 9 bases between. CDR1 and CDR2 from the germline V gene are LNHDA and SQIVND (reference sequence). CDR3 length equals 13 residues.

This clonotype occurred a few times. The rearrangement links TRBV29-1 to TRBJ2-7, with 10 bases lining up with TRBD1. The CDR3 extends over 14 amino acids. V gave up 1 base and J gave up 6 bases; unmatched junction bases: 6. Germline-derived CDR1 and CDR2 are SQVTM and ANQGSEA. For the CDR3, the DNA is TGCAGCGTTGAAGGGGACAGGGGCAACTTCGAGCAGTACTTC. Translation gives CSVEGDRGNFEQYF.

Only a few counts were recorded for this clonotype. The chain employs TRBV6-1 and TRBJ1-3; TRBD1 matches at 8 bases. This CDR3 spans 16 amino acids. Germline values: CDR1 MNHNS, CDR2 SASEGT. The V segment lost 4 bases and the J segment 2 bases; nucleotides outside the gene matches: 7. The CDR3 DNA reads TGTGCCAGCAGTGCCTCGGACAGGGTGCCTGGAAACACCATATATTTT. Amino acids: CASSASDRVPGNTIYF.

In this sample, this clonotype turned up many times. V usage is TRBV30 and J usage is TRBJ2-7, with a weak D call TRBD1 (5 bases). The CDR3 covers 13 residues. V was trimmed by 6 bases and J by 2 bases, leaving 14 bases between them. In germline, CDR1 is GTSNPN, CDR2 SVGIG (reference sequence). The chain's CDR3 is CACDRTSAYEQYF. CDR3 nucleotide sequence: TGTGCCTGCGACAGAACATCAGCCTACGAGCAGTACTTC.

This clonotype was seen ten or more times. The chain carries TRBV6-1 and TRBJ2-7, with a possible D match to TRBD1 (6 bases). CDR3 length equals 12 residues. Per germline, CDR1 MNHNS and CDR2 SASEGT. With 6 bases removed from V and 4 bases from J, the gap between germline ends came to 10 bases. The CDR3 spells CASRDSQYEQYF. In DNA, the CDR3 is TGTGCCAGCAGGGACAGTCAATACGAGCAGTACTTC.

Details on this clonotype: An end of the junction differs from the germline gene, which may be a read error. The genes are TRBV6-1 and TRBJ1-3; no reliable D call. This CDR3 is built from 11 residues. Per the germline V gene, CDR1 is MNHNS and CDR2 is SASEGT. The chain's CDR3 is CASSVGNAIYF. CDR3 bases: TGTGCCAGCAGTGTCGGAAACGCCATATATTTT.

In its sample, this clonotype was seen many times. The J gene is TRBJ1-1, the V gene TRBV6-1; D possibly corresponds to TRBD1 (6 bases). The V gene lost 7 bases and the J gene lost 3 bases, with 15 bases spanning the gap. The CDR3 has 14 residues. The germline gives CDR1 MNHNS, CDR2 SASEGT. DNA for the CDR3: TGTGCCAGCACCCAGACAGGTTCCGACACTGAAGCTTTCTTT. This gives the protein CASTQTGSDTEAFF.

This clonotype was counted many times. For the CDR3, the DNA is TGTGCCAGCAGGATCGGGGGGGGGTCGTCCTACGAGCAGTACTTC. Protein: CASRIGGGSSYEQYF. The chain links TRBV6-1 to TRBJ2-7; TRBD2 matches 8 bases. This CDR3 comprises 15 residues. Germline values: CDR1 MNHNS, CDR2 SASEGT. J was trimmed by 1 base and V by 6 bases; bases with no gene match: 8.

CDR3 region: CSARVQGVLSNQPQHF. The DNA for the CDR3 is TGCAGTGCTAGAGTACAGGGTGTCCTTAGCAATCAGCCCCAGCATTTT. V and J are TRBV20-1 and TRBJ1-5; a possible D gene is TRBD1 (6 bases). Between the trimmed V and J ends, which lost 1 base and 0 bases, there was a span of 13 bases. The CDR3 extends over 16 amino acids. The germline gives CDR1 DFQATT, CDR2 SNEGSKA (reference sequence).

This clonotype has a handful of counts. This chain links TRBV7-2 with TRBJ2-4; D assignment may be TRBD1 or TRBD2 (6 bases each). Trimming stripped 3 bases from V and 0 bases from J, with 18 bases between. This CDR3 has 18 residues. The germline V gene encodes CDR1 SGHTA and CDR2 FQGNSA. This CDR3 is CASSFRGGTDLAKNIQYF. The CDR3 coding sequence is TGTGCCAGCAGCTTCAGGGGCGGGACTGATCTAGCCAAAAACATTCAGTACTTC. The whole variable domain, filled in from reference TRBV7-2 and TRBJ2-4, reads GAGVSQSPSNKVTEKGKDVELRCDPISGHTALYWYRQSLGQGLEFLIYFQGNSAPDKSGLPSDRFSAERTGGSVSTLTIQRTQQEDSAVYLCASSFRGGTDLAKNIQYFGAGTRLSVL.

Points on this clonotype: A far more abundant clone sits one base away, making this likely a read error. This chain connects TRBV28 to TRBJ2-7; 7 bases fit TRBD2. CDR1 and CDR2 from the germline V gene are MDHEN and SYDVKM. CDR3 length equals 10 residues. The CDR3: CASGDYEQCF. CDR3 nucleotide sequence: TGTGCCAGCGGGGACTACGAGCAGTGCTTC.

This clonotype was found once. A much larger clone sits a single nucleotide away, making a read error possible. The chain couples TRBV7-2 to TRBJ1-2; TRBD1 aligns across 7 bases. The CDR3 contains 14 residues. Germline V gives CDR1 SGHTA, CDR2 FQGNSA. In nucleotides, the CDR3 is TGTGCCAGCAGCTGGGGACAGACTAACTATAGCTACACCTTC. Its protein product is CASSWGQTNYSYTF.

This clonotype has a handful of counts. The rearrangement uses TRBV18 and TRBJ1-1; D perhaps matches TRBD1 (5 bases). The length of the CDR3 is 14 residues. Germline assignment: CDR1 KGHSH and CDR2 LQKENI. V was cut by 4 bases and J by 14 bases, with 23 bases left in between. The CDR3 sequence is CASSLKPGPTPIFF. The CDR3 coding sequence is TGTGCCAGCTCACTCAAACCGGGACCTACCCCGATCTTCTTT.

The V gene is TRBV27, the J gene TRBJ2-7; 12 bases are a match to TRBD2. The CDR3 runs to 16 residues. Germline V gene lookup returns CDR1 MNHEY and CDR2 SMNVEV (reference sequence). V was pared by 5 bases and J by 0 bases, with 5 bases of the junction left unmatched. CDR3 nucleotide sequence: TGTGCCAGCAGTGACCCGACTAGCGGGAGCTCCTACGAGCAGTACTTC. It is translated as CASSDPTSGSSYEQYF.

This clonotype was recorded a few times. DNA of the CDR3: TGTGCCTGGATTGGAGAAGGGACTAGCGTCTCCAATGAGCAGTTCTTC. Residues: CAWIGEGTSVSNEQFF. The chain is built from TRBV30 and TRBJ2-1; 10 positions match TRBD2. The CDR3 covers 16 residues. Germline V gene sequence: CDR1 GTSNPN, CDR2 SVGIG (reference sequence). Germline trimming cut 4 bases from V and 6 bases from J; bases unmatched to any gene: 12. Full variable domain (remainder filled in from reference TRBV30 and TRBJ2-1): SQTIHQWPATLVQPVGSPLSLECTVEGTSNPNLYWYRQAAGRGLQLLFYSVGIGQISSEVPQNLSASRPQDRQFILSSKKLLLSDSGFYLCAWIGEGTSVSNEQFFGPGTRLTVL.

This clonotype was detected ten times or more. The genes are TRBV28 and TRBJ2-2, with D possibly being TRBD1 or TRBD2 (6 bases each). V was pared by 3 bases and J by 6 bases, with 26 bases between. CDR1 is MDHEN, CDR2 SYDVKM, per germline. The CDR3 extends over 19 amino acids. CDR3 nucleotide sequence: TGTGCCAGCAGTTTGCAGGGGAGGTGGGGGTCCGTTTGGTCCGGGGAGCTGTTTTTT. This codes for CASSLQGRWGSVWSGELFF.

This clonotype was counted a few times. V and J are TRBV29-1 and TRBJ2-7, with D uncertain. Germline V gene data show CDR1 as SQVTM and CDR2 as ANQGSEA. Trimming cost V 6 bases and J 5 bases, with 8 bases left between them. The length of the CDR3 is 10 residues. The CDR3 region has the DNA TGCAGCGTCACTCTGGACGAGCAGTACTTC. This gives the protein CSVTLDEQYF.

There are a few counts of this clonotype. The junction departs from the called germline gene at one end, perhaps through a read error. The V call is TRBV6-4, the J call TRBJ1-2, with TRBD1 as a possible D gene (5 bases). There are 13 residues in the CDR3. Germline V gives CDR1 MRHNA, CDR2 SNTAGT. The CDR3 spells CASSYGTDYSYTF. The CDR3 DNA is TGTGCCAGCAGTTACGGGACGGACTATAGCTACACCTTC.

This chain connects TRBV19 to TRBJ2-7; D unclear. Looked up from germline, CDR1 is LNHDA and CDR2 is SQIVND (reference sequence). Deletions cut 3 bases from V and 5 bases from J, with 11 bases between. The CDR3 totals 13 residues. As DNA, the CDR3 is TGTGCCAGTAGTATCGGGCCGGGTGACGAGCAGTACTTC. It yields the protein CASSIGPGDEQYF.

This clonotype was seen a handful of times. This chain joins TRBV2 and TRBJ2-1; tentative D call: TRBD1 (6 bases). Germline V lookup: CDR1 SNHLY, CDR2 FYNNEI. V was shortened by 5 bases and J by 2 bases, with 7 bases between the two germline ends. CDR3 length equals 13 residues. The CDR3 protein is CASSTGPYNEQFF. In DNA, the CDR3 is TGTGCCAGCAGTACAGGGCCCTACAATGAGCAGTTCTTC.

This clonotype was recorded at least ten times. The chain couples TRBV6-1 to TRBJ1-5; possible D gene TRBD1, 6 bases. CDR3 length: 16 amino acids. Trimming cost V 6 bases and J 3 bases, with 18 bases left between them. The V gene's germline CDR1 is MNHNS and CDR2 SASEGT. CDR3 in amino acids: CASSSGTRRTNQPQHF. CDR3 nucleotides: TGTGCCAGCAGCTCGGGGACAAGGCGGACCAATCAGCCCCAGCATTTT.

This chain uses TRBV20-1 with TRBJ2-5; D is perhaps TRBD2 (7 bases). The V gene lost 3 bases and the J gene lost 2 bases, with 13 bases spanning the gap. This CDR3 has 14 amino acids. Germline loops: CDR1 DFQATT, CDR2 SNEGSKA (reference sequence). The CDR3 region is CSAREGGWQETQYF. In DNA form, the CDR3 reads TGCAGTGCTAGGGAGGGGGGGTGGCAAGAGACCCAGTACTTC.

This clonotype was observed many times. This sequence joins TRBV28 and TRBJ2-5, with D uncertain. Trimming removed 5 bases at V and 5 bases at J, with 18 bases between. The CDR3 has 15 amino acids. CDR1 and CDR2 (germline): MDHEN, SYDVKM. For the CDR3, the DNA is TGTGCCAGCAGTCCCAGCCTGGGTACGGCGGAGACCCAGTACTTC. Residues: CASSPSLGTAETQYF.